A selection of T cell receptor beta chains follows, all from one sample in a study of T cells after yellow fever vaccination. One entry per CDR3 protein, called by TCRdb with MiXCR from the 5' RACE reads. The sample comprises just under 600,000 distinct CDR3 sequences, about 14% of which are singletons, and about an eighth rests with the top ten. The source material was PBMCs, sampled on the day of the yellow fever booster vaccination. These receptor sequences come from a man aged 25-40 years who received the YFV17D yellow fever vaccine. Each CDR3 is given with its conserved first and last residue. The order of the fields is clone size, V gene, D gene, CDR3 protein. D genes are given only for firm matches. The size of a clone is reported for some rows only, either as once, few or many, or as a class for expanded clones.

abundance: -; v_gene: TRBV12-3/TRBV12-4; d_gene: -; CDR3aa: CASSFMKGSHGYTF
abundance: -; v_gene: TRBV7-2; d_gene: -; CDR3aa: CASKRPGSTYEQYF
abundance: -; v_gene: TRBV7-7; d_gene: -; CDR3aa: CASSLGPPRDLGETQYF
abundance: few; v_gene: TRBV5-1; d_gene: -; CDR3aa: CASRLNEKLFF
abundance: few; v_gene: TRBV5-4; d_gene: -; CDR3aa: CASSHPPAGTQETQYF
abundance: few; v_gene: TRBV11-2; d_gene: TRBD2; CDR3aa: CASSSPPGTSGGNNEQFF
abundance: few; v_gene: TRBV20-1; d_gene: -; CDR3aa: CSAKGVIYEQYF
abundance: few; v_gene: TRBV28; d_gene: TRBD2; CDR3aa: CASRRRTSGYNEQFF
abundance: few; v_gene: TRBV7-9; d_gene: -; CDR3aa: CASSLETAYNEQFF
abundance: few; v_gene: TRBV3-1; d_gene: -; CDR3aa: CASSQAGSEAFF
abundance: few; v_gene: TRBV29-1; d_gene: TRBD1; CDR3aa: CSVTTGGDEQFF
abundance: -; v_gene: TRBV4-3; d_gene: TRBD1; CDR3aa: CASSPGTGVDTQYF
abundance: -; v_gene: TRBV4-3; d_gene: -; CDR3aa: CASLGATGELFF
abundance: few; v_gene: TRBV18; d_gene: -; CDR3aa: CASSPSRDMTYEQYF
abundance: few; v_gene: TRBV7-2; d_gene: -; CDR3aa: CASSLGTGGELFF
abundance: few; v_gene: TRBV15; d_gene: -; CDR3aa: CATSRGGTRLGGELFF
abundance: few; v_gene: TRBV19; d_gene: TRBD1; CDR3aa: CASSSRDREQFF
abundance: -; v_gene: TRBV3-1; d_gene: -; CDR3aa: CASSQLGKSSYEQYF
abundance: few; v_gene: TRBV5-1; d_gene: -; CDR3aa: CASSRTRTNQETQYF
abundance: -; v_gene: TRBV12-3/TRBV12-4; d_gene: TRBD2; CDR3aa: CASSLGETSGNYEQYF
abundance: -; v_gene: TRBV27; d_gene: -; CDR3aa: CASSLEGFGLDGYTF
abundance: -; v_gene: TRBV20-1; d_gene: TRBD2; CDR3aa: CSARREESTDTQYF
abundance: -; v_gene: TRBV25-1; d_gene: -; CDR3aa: CASSRRSGNEQFF
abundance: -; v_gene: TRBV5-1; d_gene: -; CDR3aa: CASSLGGRVEEKLFF
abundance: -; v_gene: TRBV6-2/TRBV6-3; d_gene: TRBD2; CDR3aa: CASSYSGTSGEENEQFF
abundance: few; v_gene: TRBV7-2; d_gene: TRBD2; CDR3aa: CASSLGAGGNEQFF
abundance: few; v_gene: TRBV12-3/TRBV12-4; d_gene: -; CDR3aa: CASNHGTGELFF
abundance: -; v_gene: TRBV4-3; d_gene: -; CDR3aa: CASSPGKGAYEQYF
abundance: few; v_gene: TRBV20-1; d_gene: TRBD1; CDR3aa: CSANRGQAQETQYF
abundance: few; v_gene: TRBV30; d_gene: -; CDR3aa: CALREDTQYF
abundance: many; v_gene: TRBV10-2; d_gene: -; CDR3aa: CASKGGVGQPQHF
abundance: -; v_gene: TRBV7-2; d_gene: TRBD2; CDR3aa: CASTPGLAGGETQYF
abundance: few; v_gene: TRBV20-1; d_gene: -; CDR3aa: CCARDLAPSSYNEQFF
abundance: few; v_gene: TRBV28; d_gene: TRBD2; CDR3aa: CASSSQRASGSWDEQFF
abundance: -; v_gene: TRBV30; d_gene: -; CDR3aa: CAWSVLSGLMNTEAFF
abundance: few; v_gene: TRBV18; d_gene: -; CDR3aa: CASSHVGENTGELFF
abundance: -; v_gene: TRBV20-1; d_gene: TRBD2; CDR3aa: CSARVLQRGPYEQYF
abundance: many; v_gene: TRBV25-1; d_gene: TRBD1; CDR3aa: CASSEGQGRYEQYF
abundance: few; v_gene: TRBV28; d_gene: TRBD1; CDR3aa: CASSTAGGIRSYEQYF
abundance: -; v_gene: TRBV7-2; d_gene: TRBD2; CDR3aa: CASSLFQTGGIWYF
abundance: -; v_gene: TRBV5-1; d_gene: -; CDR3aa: CASSTVQIQETQYF
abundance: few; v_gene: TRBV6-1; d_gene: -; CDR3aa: CASRTLDTDTQYF
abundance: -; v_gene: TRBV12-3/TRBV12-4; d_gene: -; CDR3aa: CASCTEMNTEAFF
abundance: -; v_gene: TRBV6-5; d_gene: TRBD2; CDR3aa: CASSYSPERGNEQFF
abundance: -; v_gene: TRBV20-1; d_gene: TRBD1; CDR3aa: CSAPTWTGMGNEQFF
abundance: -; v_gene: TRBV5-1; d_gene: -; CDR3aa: CASSLEDLTDTQYF
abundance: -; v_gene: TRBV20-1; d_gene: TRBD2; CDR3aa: CSAPGLAGGIAGTDTQYF
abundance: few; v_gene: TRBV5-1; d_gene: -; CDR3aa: CASSLGGRISYNEQFF
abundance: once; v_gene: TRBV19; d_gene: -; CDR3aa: CASVDLSTDTQYF
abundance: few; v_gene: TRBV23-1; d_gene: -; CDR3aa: CASSPQGIPGANVLTF